This T cell receptor beta chain was profiled in a study of human versus mouse CDR3 diversity and MHC coevolution. This clone occurred once. Data came from immunoSEQ multiplex PCR; TCRdb stores just in-frame clones and leaves some out. The sample comprises about 60,000 clones, about 94% of which are singletons, and approximately 20% rests with the top ten. The germline V gene has CDR1 LNHDA and CDR2 SQIVND (reference sequence). V was trimmed by 5 bases and J by 6 bases, leaving 11 bases between them. This CDR3 is 13 amino acids long. The genes are TRBV19 and TRBJ2-1; possibly TRBD1 for D (6 bases). The receptor comes from a person aged 55 to 75 in good health. What was sequenced was naive CD4+ T cells from blood. The subset was: CD45RO-negative CD62L-positive naive CD4 T cells. The CDR3: CASSARDINEQFF. The CDR3 nucleotides are TGTGCCAGTAGTGCCCGGGACATCAATGAGCAGTTCTTC. The entire variable domain, with the rest obtained from reference TRBV19 and TRBJ2-1, is as follows: DGGITQSPKYLFRKEGQNVTLSCEQNLNHDAMYWYRQDPGQGLRLIYYSQIVNDFQKGDIAEGYSVSREKKESFPLTVTSAQKNPTAFYLCASSARDINEQFFGPGTRLTVL.